These T cell receptor beta chains were read from a single sample in a study of cytomegalovirus exposure and HLA in healthy donors. Measured with immunoSEQ multiplex PCR; TCRdb has only the in-frame clones, and not every one. Of 220,000 or so clones in the sample, 83% were seen once. The specimen sequenced was PBMCs. The receptors derive from a woman between 18 and 29 years old in good health and CMV-seronegative. Each CDR3 is given with its conserved first and last residue. The order of the fields is CDR3 length, J gene, D gene, V gene, clone size, CDR3 DNA, CDR3 protein. D genes are given only for firm matches. Clone size appears in some rows only: once, few, many, or a class for an expanded clone.

>14|TRBJ1-5|TRBD1|TRBV23-1|.
TGCGCCAGCAGAAGGGACAGGGGGCCTCAGCCCCAGCATTTT
CASRRDRGPQPQHF
>15|TRBJ2-3|TRBD2|TRBV6-5|.
TGTGCCAGCAGCCCGGATAGCGGGACAACAGATACGCAGTATTTT
CASSPDSGTTDTQYF
>12|TRBJ2-7|.|TRBV2|few
TGTGCCAGCCTGGAGGACCACTACGAGCAGTACTTC
CASLEDHYEQYF
>15|TRBJ2-1|TRBD1|TRBV28|.
TGTGCCAGCAGCCTCTGGACAGGGAAGTACAATGAGCAGTTCTTC
CASSLWTGKYNEQFF
>15|TRBJ2-7|TRBD2|TRBV15|.
TGTGCCACCAGCAGAGAGCCTAGCGGGAACGACGAGCAGTACTTC
CATSREPSGNDEQYF
>15|TRBJ1-1|TRBD1|TRBV27|.
TGTGCCAGCAGTTTACTGACAGGGCTGAACACTGAAGCTTTCTTT
CASSLLTGLNTEAFF
>12|TRBJ1-2|.|TRBV2|few
TGTGCCAGCAGTGAGCGGGGGGCTGGCTACACCTTC
CASSERGAGYTF
>12|TRBJ2-1|TRBD2|TRBV29-1|.
TGCAGCATCCGGGGGGTGTACAATGAGCAGTTCTTC
CSIRGVYNEQFF
>15|TRBJ2-2|TRBD1|TRBV27|.
TGTGCCAGCAGTAGGGACAGGCTGAACACCGGGGAGCTGTTTTTT
CASSRDRLNTGELFF
>18|TRBJ2-1|TRBD1|TRBV4-1|.
TGCGCCAGCAGCCAAAGAGTTCCGGGACAGGGTCTTTCAAATGAGCAGTTCTTC
CASSQRVPGQGLSNEQFF
>16|TRBJ2-6|TRBD1|TRBV6-4|.
TGTGCCTCCAGCCGGACAGGAGCTTCTGGGGCCAACGTCCTGACTTTC
CASSRTGASGANVLTF
>16|TRBJ2-3|.|TRBV5-6|.
TGTGCCAGCAGCTTAATTGGCAGGGGATCCCCAGATACGCAGTATTTT
CASSLIGRGSPDTQYF
>14|TRBJ1-2|.|TRBV9|.
TGTGCCAGCAGCGAGAATCTCCGGGCCTATGGCTACACCTTC
CASSENLRAYGYTF
>13|TRBJ1-2|TRBD1|TRBV28|.
TGTGCCAGCACCTTGGGACAGAACTATGGCTACACCTTC
CASTLGQNYGYTF
>12|TRBJ2-7|.|TRBV5-1|.
TGCGCCAGCAGCTTGGAGGGACAAAAGGAATACTTC
CASSLEGQKEYF
>13|TRBJ1-2|.|TRBV10-3|few
TGTGCCATCAGTGAGTCGGGGTCCTATGGCTACACCTTC
CAISESGSYGYTF
>15|TRBJ1-2|.|TRBV4-1|.
TGCGCCAGCAGCCAAGTTGGAAGGCAGGACTATGGCTACACCTTC
CASSQVGRQDYGYTF
>13|TRBJ1-6|.|TRBV10-3|.
TGTGCCATCAGTGGGTACTCAGATTCACCCCTCCACTTT
CAISGYSDSPLHF
>14|TRBJ2-7|.|TRBV4-1|.
TGCGCCAGCAGCCAAGACGAACAGGTTCACGAGCAGTACTTC
CASSQDEQVHEQYF
>17|TRBJ2-3|.|TRBV5-1|.
TGCGCCAGCAGCTTGACCCGGGTTACAGCGGACACAGATACGCAGTATTTT
CASSLTRVTADTDTQYF
>15|TRBJ2-2|TRBD2|TRBV6-5|.
TGTGCCAGCAGCCGAGGGCGGGGGGTCGGCGGGGAGCTGTTTTTT
CASSRGRGVGGELFF
>14|TRBJ2-2|TRBD2|TRBV19|.
TGTGCCAGTCGACTAGCGGGGGGCACCGGGGAGCTGTTTTTT
CASRLAGGTGELFF
>14|TRBJ2-7|.|TRBV6-1|.
TGTGCCAGCAGTGATTCTGCCCAGGGATACGAGCAGTACTTC
CASSDSAQGYEQYF
>15|TRBJ1-3|.|TRBV5-1|.
TGCGCCAGCAGCTCTTCTCCGACCGATGGAAACACCATATATTTT
CASSSSPTDGNTIYF
>14|TRBJ1-1|.|TRBV7-9|.
TGTGCCAGCAGCTTATCGGGCAGGGGTACTGAAGCTTTCTTT
CASSLSGRGTEAFF
>13|TRBJ2-1|.|TRBV10-3|once
TGTGCCACCCGGAGGGAGGTTTACAATGAGCAGTTCTTC
CATRREVYNEQFF
>14|TRBJ2-5|.|TRBV7-9|.
TGTGCCAGCAGCCGGGACTGGGGTCAAGAGACCCAGTACTTC
CASSRDWGQETQYF
>16|TRBJ2-3|TRBD2|TRBV5-1|.
TGCGCCAGCAGCGGACTAGCGGGGGGGCTCACAGATACGCAGTATTTT
CASSGLAGGLTDTQYF
>15|TRBJ2-7|.|TRBV9|.
TGTGCCAGCAGCGCATCCCCGGTCCGTTCCTACGAGCAGTACTTC
CASSASPVRSYEQYF
>15|TRBJ1-2|TRBD1|TRBV19|.
TGTGCCACCAATAGACAGGGGCTCTCAAGCTATGGCTACACCTTC
CATNRQGLSSYGYTF
>14|TRBJ1-1|.|TRBV18|.
TGTGCCAGCTCACGCGACAGAAAGAACACTGAAGCTTTCTTT
CASSRDRKNTEAFF
>14|TRBJ2-7|.|TRBV27|.
TGTGCCAGCAGTCCCCGAAAAGGGGTATACGAGCAGTACTTC
CASSPRKGVYEQYF
>12|TRBJ2-2|.|TRBV2|.
TGTGCCAGACTATCGGGCACCGGGGAGCTGTTTTTT
CARLSGTGELFF
>14|TRBJ1-1|.|TRBV7-2|.
TGTGCCAGCAGCTTAGGAGGGTTTAACACTGAAGCTTTCTTT
CASSLGGFNTEAFF
>15|TRBJ2-6|.|TRBV2|.
TGTGCCAGCAGTGAACAGGGTACTGGGGCCAACGTCCTGACTTTC
CASSEQGTGANVLTF